This record covers a single TCR beta chain. Its antigen remains unknown. Germline CDR1 and CDR2: LNHDA and SQIVND (reference sequence). This CDR3 spans 13 amino acids. V dropped 4 bases and J dropped 7 bases, with 13 bases sitting between them. The data derive from a study of shared clonotypes between healthy human individuals. Across the study: CD4 naive cells filled three plates per donor, CD4 memory three, CD8 naive two and CD8 memory one.

Findings of the study overall: What naive subsets generally showed was a larger estimated richness than memory subsets showed. Clonotypes shared by all four sorted-subset donors had higher generation probabilities than non-shared clonotypes.

Only in-frame clones appear in the TCRdb table, and some are missing; sequencing was by immunoSEQ multiplex PCR. Seen here are under 2.5 million clones, approximately 90% observed once, and the top ten hold more than 0.35%. All the donors were Caucasian adults who lived in Nashville, Tennessee. Input material: naive CD4+ T cells from PBMCs. The subset denotes: CD45RA+ positively selected. The chain joins TRBV19 to TRBJ1-2; the D gene is possibly TRBD1 (5 bases). The TCR was taken from a man younger than 35 in good health. Some clones in this sample may be carry-over from other donors' samples. CDR3 sequence (DNA): TGTGCCAGTAGTAATCGAGGGGTGTCTGGCTACACCTTC. Amino acid sequence: CASSNRGVSGYTF. The full variable domain, rest sourced from reference TRBV19 and TRBJ1-2, is DGGITQSPKYLFRKEGQNVTLSCEQNLNHDAMYWYRQDPGQGLRLIYYSQIVNDFQKGDIAEGYSVSREKKESFPLTVTSAQKNPTAFYLCASSNRGVSGYTFGSGTRLTVV.